This T cell receptor (beta chain) was identified in a study of response to subunit inactivated influenza vaccine. General study findings and limits: Authors suggested few new T cells are recruited by each seasonal influenza vaccination.

Each CDR3 protein is one row after TCRdb ran MiXCR on the RT-PCR reads. Of roughly 190,000 distinct CDR3 sequences detected, around 14% appear once; the ten largest clones hold under 30%. For this clonotype: Its target is not known.

Looked up from germline, CDR1 is SGHAT and CDR2 is FQNNGV. The CDR3 extends over 15 amino acids. Trimming removed 1 base from V and 5 bases from J; junction bases left unmatched: 6. J is TRBJ2-7 and V is TRBV11-2, with 9 bases fitting TRBD2. The sequenced sample was CD8+ T cells sorted from PBMCs, obtained about 5 days after vaccination. The TCR was taken from a middle-aged man who received an inactivated influenza vaccine. As DNA, the CDR3 is TGTGCCAGCAGCTTAGTGTGGGCGGGAGGGGACGAGCAGTACTTC. As protein: CASSLVWAGGDEQYF.